Shown below are 25 T cell receptor beta chains from a single sample sequenced in a study of T cells expressing NK-cell markers. TCRdb re-called the 5' RACE reads and catalogs CDR3 proteins one per entry, DNA excluded. The ten most abundant clones cover 1.4% of a sample with around 470,000 distinct CDR3 sequences. Source material: blood T cells: a sorted CD56 or NKG2C T cell subset, CD4+ or CD8+ T cells, or bulk PBMC T cells (not recorded which). These receptors were taken from a woman aged 50 to 60 in good health.

The chain links TRBV29-1 to TRBJ2-1. The CDR3 is 11 residues long. Germline V lookup: CDR1 SQVTM, CDR2 ANQGSEA. This chain's CDR3 is CSATVSHEQFF.

This chain uses TRBV5-1 with TRBJ1-1; TCRdb names TRBD1, which stays unverified in the absence of DNA. CDR3 length equals 16 residues. Looked up from germline, CDR1 is SGHRS and CDR2 is YFSETQ. The CDR3 protein is CASSEPRTGPNTEAFF.

This chain uses TRBV20-1 with TRBJ2-7; absent DNA, TCRdb's TRBD1 call cannot be checked. The CDR3 contains 15 residues. Germline CDR1 DFQATT, CDR2 SNEGSKA (reference sequence). The CDR3 spells CSARKAREPSYEQYF.

CDR3 sequence: CASTYRGLNTGELFF. The V gene is TRBV12-3 or TRBV12-4, the J gene TRBJ2-2; TCRdb's D call of TRBD1 is untestable without DNA. This CDR3 is 15 amino acids long.

The rearrangement links TRBV20-1 to TRBJ1-5; the TCRdb call, TRBD1, lacks DNA for checking. The CDR3 has 13 amino acids. Germline-derived CDR1 and CDR2 are DFQATT and SNEGSKA (reference sequence). CDR3 amino acids: CSATGGNNQPQHF.

The chain is built from TRBV7-9 and TRBJ2-7; no DNA is available, so the TRBD2 call from TCRdb remains unchecked. Germline V gives CDR1 SEHNR, CDR2 FQNEAQ (reference sequence). CDR3 size: 16 residues. The CDR3 reads CASSLILGRHQYEQYF.

The CDR3 loop is CSVQTGSHEQFF. This chain joins TRBV29-1 and TRBJ2-1; TCRdb's D call of TRBD1 is untestable without DNA. Germline lookup yields CDR1 SQVTM and CDR2 ANQGSEA. CDR3 size: 12 residues.

The chain is built from TRBV29-1 and TRBJ2-3; TCRdb names TRBD2, which stays unverified in the absence of DNA. Germline CDR1 is SQVTM and CDR2 is ANQGSEA. CDR3 size: 14 residues. The CDR3 protein is CSVERTSAGDTQYF.

CDR3 residues: CASSPLGDLETQYF. This sequence joins TRBV5-1 and TRBJ2-5; TCRdb calls TRBD1, which cannot be checked without DNA. This CDR3 comprises 14 residues. CDR1 is SGHRS, CDR2 YFSETQ, per germline.

The genes are TRBV20-1 and TRBJ2-5; with no DNA, the TCRdb D assignment of TRBD1 cannot be verified. This CDR3 spans 15 amino acids. CDR1 is DFQATT and CDR2 is SNEGSKA in the germline V gene (reference sequence). The CDR3 sequence is CSARTSTGGKGTQYF.

This rearrangement joins TRBV12-3 or TRBV12-4 to TRBJ1-3. The CDR3 extends over 12 amino acids. The CDR3 is CASSPLANTIYF.

V usage is TRBV6-2 or TRBV6-3 and J usage is TRBJ2-3; TCRdb lists TRBD1, though no DNA is available to test this call. CDR1 is MNHEY, CDR2 SVGEGT, per germline. The CDR3 has 13 amino acids. The CDR3 spells CASRQDRVDTQYF.

This chain joins TRBV20-1 and TRBJ2-5. The CDR3 runs to 13 residues. The germline V gene has CDR1 DFQATT and CDR2 SNEGSKA (reference sequence). The CDR3 reads CSARDKIGETQYF.

The chain has TRBV18 and TRBJ2-3; without DNA, the TCRdb call of TRBD2 cannot be checked. The CDR3 extends over 16 amino acids. The germline gives CDR1 KGHSH, CDR2 LQKENI. The CDR3 spells CASSPWGSGSTDTQYF.

The chain uses TRBV9 and TRBJ2-1; as DNA is missing, the TRBD2 call by TCRdb cannot be tested. Germline V lookup: CDR1 SGDLS, CDR2 YYNGEE. CDR3 length: 13 amino acids. CDR3 amino acids: CASSALLVNEQFF.

V gene TRBV7-8 combines with J gene TRBJ2-7. The CDR3 has 14 residues. Germline CDR1 is SGHVS and CDR2 is FQNEAQ. This CDR3 reads CASSLAELTYEQYF.

The chain combines TRBV3-1 with TRBJ1-4. Looked up from germline, CDR1 is LGHDT and CDR2 is YNNKEL (reference sequence). CDR3 size: 15 residues. The CDR3 region is CASSHSTPLNEKLFF.

The gene calls are TRBV6-5 and TRBJ1-1; TCRdb names TRBD1, which stays unverified in the absence of DNA. The CDR3 is 14 amino acids. Germline V CDR1 and CDR2: MNHEY, SVGAGI. CDR3 region: CASSADRGNTEAFF.

This chain uses TRBV3-1 with TRBJ2-3. The CDR3 is 16 residues long. CDR1 is LGHDT and CDR2 is YNNKEL in the germline V gene (reference sequence). CDR3 amino acids: CASSQGPVTSTDTQYF.

The rearrangement links TRBV5-1 to TRBJ2-3; there is no DNA to check the TCRdb D call of TRBD2. Germline-derived CDR1 and CDR2 are SGHRS and YFSETQ. The CDR3 has 17 amino acids. This CDR3 reads CASSLEVGTSGTDTQYF.

The chain joins TRBV6-5 to TRBJ2-1; TCRdb's D call of TRBD1 is untestable without DNA. Germline CDR1 is MNHEY and CDR2 is SVGAGI. CDR3 length equals 12 residues. The CDR3 sequence is CASSYEGNEQFF.

The CDR3 sequence is CASSDMTGPNYGYTF. The rearrangement links TRBV6-1 to TRBJ1-2; the D call from TCRdb, TRBD1, cannot be confirmed without DNA. The CDR3 covers 15 residues. Germline CDR1 and CDR2: MNHNS and SASEGT.

The chain uses TRBV3-1 and TRBJ2-3. CDR1 and CDR2 from the germline V gene are LGHDT and YNNKEL (reference sequence). The CDR3 extends over 16 amino acids. CDR3 sequence: CASSQGKTGAADTQYF.

The rearrangement links TRBV5-1 to TRBJ2-5; with no DNA, the TCRdb D assignment of TRBD2 cannot be verified. Germline assignment: CDR1 SGHRS and CDR2 YFSETQ. The CDR3 sequence is 15 residues long. The CDR3 loop is CASSSTSGAGETQYF.

V is TRBV29-1 and J is TRBJ1-1; no DNA is available, so the TRBD1 call from TCRdb remains unchecked. CDR3 size: 13 residues. In germline, CDR1 is SQVTM, CDR2 ANQGSEA. CDR3 protein: CSVERGVRTEAFF.